At least ten counts were recorded for the clone carrying this T cell receptor beta chain. No cell fractionation was done, so the repertoire covers all unsorted peripheral blood T cells. Around 530 ng RNA was reverse transcribed with alpha and beta constant-region primers. Separate chain-specific third strand synthesis with multiplexing indices produced the alpha and beta libraries. A single primer pair per chain amplified all rearrangements, with per-molecule barcodes. TCRdb processed the 5' RACE reads anew with MiXCR; each CDR3 protein has one entry. Of 11,000 to 15,000 distinct CDR3 sequences in the sample, roughly 9.9% were seen once. V lost 0 bases to trimming and J lost 4 bases, with 10 bases between them. The germline CDR1 and CDR2 sequences are LGHDT and YNNKEL (reference sequence). CDR3 length: 16 amino acids. This specimen comes from a study of HIV-infected patients and healthy controls.

This chain connects TRBV3-1 to TRBJ2-6; D might be TRBD2 (6 bases). The sequenced material came from blood. The source is an adult in good health. The CDR3 spells CASSQDRGSGANVLTF. Written as DNA, the CDR3 is TGTGCCAGCAGCCAAGACCGGGGGTCCGGGGCCAACGTCCTGACTTTC.